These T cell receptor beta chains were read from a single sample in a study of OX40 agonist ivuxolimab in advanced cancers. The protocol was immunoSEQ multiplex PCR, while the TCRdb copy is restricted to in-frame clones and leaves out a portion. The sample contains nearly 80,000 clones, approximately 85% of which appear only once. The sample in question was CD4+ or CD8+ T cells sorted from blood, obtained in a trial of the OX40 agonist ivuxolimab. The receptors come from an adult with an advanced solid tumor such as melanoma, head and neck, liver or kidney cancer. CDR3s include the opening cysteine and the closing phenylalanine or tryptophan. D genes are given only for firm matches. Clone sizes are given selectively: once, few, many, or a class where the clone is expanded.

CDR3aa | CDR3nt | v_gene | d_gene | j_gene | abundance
CASSPPSQGTAETQYF | TGTGCCAGCTCACCACCGAGTCAGGGGACAGCAGAGACCCAGTACTTC | TRBV18 | TRBD1 | TRBJ2-5 | NA
CASSFGGSNTGELFF | TGTGCCAGCAGCTTCGGTGGATCGAACACCGGGGAGCTGTTTTTT | TRBV7-2 | NA | TRBJ2-2 | NA
CASSLVVGLASDTQYF | TGTGCCAGCAGCTTAGTCGTGGGACTAGCGTCGGATACGCAGTATTTT | TRBV11-2 | TRBD2 | TRBJ2-3 | NA
CASTMNRQRNTEAFF | TGCGCCAGCACAATGAATCGGCAAAGAAACACTGAAGCTTTCTTT | TRBV5-1 | NA | TRBJ1-1 | once
CASGTGFSYGYTF | TGTGCCAGCGGGACAGGGTTTTCTTATGGCTACACCTTC | TRBV2 | TRBD1 | TRBJ1-2 | few
CASLDLLNNEQFF | TGCGCCAGCCTGGACTTACTAAACAATGAGCAGTTCTTC | TRBV10-2 | NA | TRBJ2-1 | NA
CSVRDRGRHEKLFF | TGCAGCGTGAGGGACAGGGGGCGACATGAAAAACTGTTTTTT | TRBV29-1 | TRBD1 | TRBJ1-4 | once
CASSEKGQGVSNQPQHF | TGTGCCAGCAGTGAAAAGGGACAGGGGGTTAGCAATCAGCCCCAGCATTTT | TRBV6-1 | TRBD1 | TRBJ1-5 | NA
CASSIRLQGEKLFF | TGTGCCAGTAGTATACGACTTCAGGGTGAAAAACTGTTTTTT | TRBV19 | NA | TRBJ1-4 | NA
CASSSNEKLFF | TGTGCCAGCAGCTCTAATGAAAAACTGTTTTTT | TRBV5-6 | NA | TRBJ1-4 | NA
CSVEDSTAAALDTGELFF | TGCAGCGTTGAAGATAGTACAGCTGCGGCCCTCGACACCGGGGAGCTGTTTTTT | TRBV29-1 | NA | TRBJ2-2 | few
CASSRDSRTDTQYF | TGTGCCAGCAGCCGGGACTCTCGCACAGATACGCAGTATTTT | TRBV5-4 | NA | TRBJ2-3 | NA
CASSVEGNPYNEQFF | TGTGCCAGCAGCGTAGAGGGCAACCCATACAATGAGCAGTTCTTC | TRBV9 | NA | TRBJ2-1 | NA
CASRRTVSKDTQYF | TGTGCCAGCAGGCGGACAGTCTCGAAAGATACGCAGTATTTT | TRBV28 | NA | TRBJ2-3 | NA
CAWKRGRDSPLHF | TGTGCCTGGAAGCGGGGCAGGGATTCACCCCTCCACTTT | TRBV30 | NA | TRBJ1-6 | few
CASSPRTGGVSYEQYF | TGTGCCAGCAGCCCTCGGACAGGGGGGGTCTCCTACGAGCAGTACTTC | TRBV5-4 | TRBD1 | TRBJ2-7 | NA
CASSQPTSGSYEQYF | TGCGCCAGCAGCCAGCCGACTAGCGGCTCCTACGAGCAGTACTTC | TRBV4-1 | TRBD2 | TRBJ2-7 | once
CASSSGGWDDEQFF | TGTGCCAGCAGCTCGGGAGGGTGGGATGATGAGCAGTTCTTC | TRBV11-3 | TRBD2 | TRBJ2-1 | NA
CASSIWSTGTTEAFF | TGTGCCAGTAGTATTTGGTCGACAGGGACCACTGAAGCTTTCTTT | TRBV19 | TRBD1 | TRBJ1-1 | NA
CASKERVGDTGELFF | TGTGCCAGCAAAGAGAGAGTCGGCGACACCGGGGAGCTGTTTTTT | TRBV2 | NA | TRBJ2-2 | NA
CASSLTPTSGSADTQYF | TGCGCCAGCAGCTTGACGCCGACTAGCGGGAGTGCAGATACGCAGTATTTT | TRBV5-1 | TRBD2 | TRBJ2-3 | NA
CASSPGAETYEQYF | TGTGCCAGCTCACCCGGGGCAGAGACCTACGAGCAGTACTTC | TRBV18 | NA | TRBJ2-7 | NA
CASRGESPLHF | TGTGCCAGCAGGGGGGAATCACCCCTCCACTTT | TRBV2 | NA | TRBJ1-6 | few
CAISEETGYQETQYF | TGTGCCATCAGTGAAGAGACAGGGTACCAAGAGACCCAGTACTTC | TRBV10-3 | TRBD1 | TRBJ2-5 | NA